One and the same sample provided the 21 T cell receptor beta chains below, sequenced in a study of T cells expressing NK-cell markers. Reprocessing the 5' RACE reads, TCRdb reports a single entry for every CDR3 protein and omits DNA. The sample includes around 280,000 distinct CDR3 sequences. Sequenced material: blood T cells: a sorted CD56 or NKG2C T cell subset, CD4+ or CD8+ T cells, or bulk PBMC T cells (not recorded which). These receptors were taken from a man younger than 35 in good health.

The CDR3 loop is CASSQGRYSNQPQHF. V is TRBV19 and J is TRBJ1-5; TCRdb lists TRBD1, though no DNA is available to test this call. Germline CDR1 reads LNHDA; CDR2 reads SQIVND (reference sequence). The CDR3 covers 15 residues.

The rearrangement uses TRBV15 and TRBJ1-2; lacking DNA, the TRBD1 call made by TCRdb goes unchecked. The CDR3 length is 15 residues. Germline V gives CDR1 LNHNV, CDR2 YYDKDF (reference sequence). The chain's CDR3 is CATSRDRGGYYGYTF. The full variable domain, with the rest looked up from reference TRBV15 and TRBJ1-2, is DAMVIQNPRYQVTQFGKPVTLSCSQTLNHNVMYWYQQKSSQAPKLLFHYYDKDFNNEADTPDNFQSRRPNTSFCFLDIRSPGLGDTAMYLCATSRDRGGYYGYTFGSGTRLTVV.

CDR3 region: CASTQGARGYEQYF. The chain recombines TRBV12-3 or TRBV12-4 with TRBJ2-7; as DNA is missing, the TRBD2 call by TCRdb cannot be tested. The CDR3 contains 14 residues.

The chain uses TRBV5-8 and TRBJ2-1; the TCRdb D gene call, TRBD1, has no DNA to confirm it. The CDR3 totals 12 residues. Germline CDR1 reads SGHTS; CDR2 reads YDEGEE. Here the CDR3 reads CASFRGENEQFF.

The chain has TRBV29-1 and TRBJ2-1; TCRdb picks TRBD2, but there is no DNA to check that call. The CDR3 runs to 11 residues. From germline, CDR1 is SQVTM and CDR2 ANQGSEA. This CDR3 reads CSVGGTPRRFF.

This chain uses TRBV20-1 with TRBJ2-2; TCRdb reports TRBD2, a call that lacks DNA to check it against. The length of the CDR3 is 15 residues. Germline CDR1 and CDR2: DFQATT and SNEGSKA (reference sequence). CDR3 protein: CSATAAGVGTGELFF.

This chain joins TRBV20-1 and TRBJ1-4; TCRdb lists TRBD1, though no DNA is available to test this call. Germline lookup yields CDR1 DFQATT and CDR2 SNEGSKA (reference sequence). The CDR3 is 13 residues long. The CDR3 sequence: CSAKGTGNEKLFF.

The chain has TRBV9 and TRBJ2-5; TCRdb names TRBD2, which stays unverified in the absence of DNA. The V gene's germline CDR1 is SGDLS and CDR2 YYNGEE. The CDR3 sequence is 15 residues long. The CDR3 sequence is CASSVEPSGRETQYF.

V and J are TRBV5-4 and TRBJ2-3; TCRdb gives TRBD1 as the D gene, but with no DNA this cannot be confirmed. CDR3 length: 15 amino acids. Germline V gene data show CDR1 as SGHNT and CDR2 as YYREEE (reference sequence). The chain's CDR3 is CASSLGGTDSDTQYF.

The rearrangement uses TRBV20-1 and TRBJ1-5. Germline CDR1 DFQATT, CDR2 SNEGSKA (reference sequence). This CDR3 has 12 amino acids. The CDR3: CSASAGNQPQHF.

This rearrangement joins TRBV20-1 to TRBJ2-7; TCRdb calls TRBD2, which cannot be checked without DNA. The germline V gene encodes CDR1 DFQATT and CDR2 SNEGSKA (reference sequence). The CDR3 runs 14 residues. CDR3: CSANAGAVGNEQYF.

V gene TRBV2 combines with J gene TRBJ2-3; TCRdb selects TRBD2, and the lack of DNA leaves this call unchecked. Germline V gene lookup returns CDR1 SNHLY and CDR2 FYNNEI. The CDR3 loop spans 13 amino acids. CDR3 amino acids: CASGTGVTDTQYF.

V and J are TRBV5-5 and TRBJ2-2; TCRdb picks TRBD1, but there is no DNA to check that call. Germline lookup yields CDR1 SGHKS and CDR2 YYEKEE (reference sequence). The length of the CDR3 is 15 residues. This CDR3 is CASSLAGRVTGELFF.

The chain carries TRBV21-1 and TRBJ2-7; the D gene TCRdb calls, TRBD2, cannot be checked with no DNA. TRBV21-1 is a pseudogene locus. The CDR3 loop spans 18 amino acids. CDR3 protein: CASIPQGVAGAYKDEQYF.

V and J are TRBV6-1 and TRBJ1-5. Germline CDR1 reads MNHNS; CDR2 reads SASEGT. This CDR3 region has 15 residues. This CDR3 reads CASSESGTDNQPQHF.

The gene calls are TRBV27 and TRBJ2-7; TCRdb's D gene call, TRBD1, goes unchecked for lack of DNA. Germline assignment: CDR1 MNHEY and CDR2 SMNVEV (reference sequence). This CDR3 is built from 15 residues. The CDR3 protein is CASSPSGSPPYEQYF.

The chain links TRBV12-3 or TRBV12-4 to TRBJ1-5. The CDR3 length is 17 residues. The CDR3 protein is CASSLEGGGRSNQPQHF.

This rearrangement joins TRBV6-4 to TRBJ1-2; TCRdb designates TRBD1, a call that cannot be tested without DNA. Germline lookup yields CDR1 MRHNA and CDR2 SNTAGT. This CDR3 is 15 amino acids long. The CDR3 spells CASSPEGGTNYGYTF.

The genes are TRBV20-1 and TRBJ1-1; TCRdb selects TRBD1, and the lack of DNA leaves this call unchecked. CDR3 length: 13 amino acids. Germline V gene data show CDR1 as DFQATT and CDR2 as SNEGSKA (reference sequence). The CDR3 loop reads CSAPQGGRGTPFF.

The rearrangement joins TRBV24-1 to TRBJ2-1; TCRdb's D gene call, TRBD1, goes unchecked for lack of DNA. CDR3 size: 15 residues. Germline V gene data show CDR1 as KGHDR and CDR2 as SFDVKD. The CDR3 loop is CATSDDGGRYNEQFF.

The gene calls are TRBV12-3 or TRBV12-4 and TRBJ2-5; TCRdb proposes TRBD1, but this gene call is untestable without DNA. This CDR3 region has 14 residues. This chain's CDR3 is CASSPRTAGGAQYF.